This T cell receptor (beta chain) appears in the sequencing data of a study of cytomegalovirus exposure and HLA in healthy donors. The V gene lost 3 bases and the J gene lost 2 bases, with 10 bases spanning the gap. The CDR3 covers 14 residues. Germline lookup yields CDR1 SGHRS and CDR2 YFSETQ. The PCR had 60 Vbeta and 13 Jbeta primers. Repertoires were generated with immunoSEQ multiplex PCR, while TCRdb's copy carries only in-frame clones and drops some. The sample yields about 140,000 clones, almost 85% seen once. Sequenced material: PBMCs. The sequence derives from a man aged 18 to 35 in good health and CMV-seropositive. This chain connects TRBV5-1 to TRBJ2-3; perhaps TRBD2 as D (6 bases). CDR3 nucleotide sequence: TGCGCCAGCAGCTCGGGACTCTTCACAGATACGCAGTATTTT. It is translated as CASSSGLFTDTQYF.